This is a list of T cell receptor beta chains from one sample in a study of identical twins. Via MiXCR, TCRdb re-called the 5' RACE reads, giving one row per CDR3 protein. Of about 890,000 distinct CDR3 sequences listed, around 12% are singletons. This same sample was also taken into another study, of yellow fever vaccine responses in identical twins.

Sequenced sample: PBMCs. The receptors come from a woman between 18 and 29 years old in good health. Each CDR3 is given without its conserved first and last residue. Each record gives: V gene, D gene, J gene, CDR3 protein. D genes are given only for firm matches.

TRBV3-1	-	TRBJ2-5	ASSQGFSQETQY
TRBV12-3/TRBV12-4	-	TRBJ1-2	ASSLRIYGYT
TRBV25-1	TRBD2	TRBJ2-5	ASSAATGTTEQETQY
TRBV4-1	-	TRBJ1-5	ASSQVGVPQPQH
TRBV6-1	-	TRBJ1-2	ASTQGRGGGYT
TRBV7-3	-	TRBJ1-1	ASSLKGGVAEAF
TRBV15	-	TRBJ1-1	ATSRASNTEAF
TRBV27	TRBD1	TRBJ1-1	ASNNGQGAFTEAF
TRBV7-9	-	TRBJ2-5	ASSRSSGPRETQY
TRBV3-1	-	TRBJ2-2	ASSQASGELF
TRBV11-2	-	TRBJ2-5	ASSLVMDPGGETQY
TRBV12-3/TRBV12-4	-	TRBJ2-2	AISPDRDFTNTGELF
TRBV7-9	TRBD1	TRBJ1-1	ASRSTGVVSTEAF
TRBV12-3/TRBV12-4	-	TRBJ2-6	ATRAGANVLT
TRBV6-5	-	TRBJ2-2	ASRGAVGELF
TRBV10-3	TRBD1	TRBJ1-5	AISDRVAGQPQH
TRBV7-3	-	TRBJ2-1	ASSSFLGKYNEQF
TRBV10-3	-	TRBJ1-4	ATRALEQNEKLF
TRBV6-1	TRBD2	TRBJ2-1	ASHRGRPSGLNEQF
TRBV7-8	-	TRBJ2-7	ASSSPGPAYEQY
TRBV25-1	-	TRBJ2-2	ASSNKNTGELF
TRBV28	TRBD2	TRBJ2-1	ASSSAGTSGSLTYNEQF
TRBV15	-	TRBJ2-2	ATSRGHLSNTGELF
TRBV6-1	-	TRBJ2-7	ASSGDLRSSYEQY
TRBV20-1	-	TRBJ2-7	SARDFQGRDYEQY
TRBV5-6	-	TRBJ2-7	ASSRWDFHEQY
TRBV6-2/TRBV6-3	TRBD1	TRBJ2-5	ASSSRTGKLQETQY
TRBV12-3/TRBV12-4	-	TRBJ1-4	ASSPDGYNEKLF
TRBV29-1	-	TRBJ2-2	SARQAANTGELF
TRBV7-9	TRBD1	TRBJ1-1	ASSIHGTANTEAF
TRBV11-1	-	TRBJ2-6	ASSLGSGGTVVSGANVLT
TRBV6-6	-	TRBJ1-5	ASRTLADKQH
TRBV10-2	-	TRBJ2-2	ANSGETGELF
TRBV3-1	TRBD1	TRBJ2-1	ASSQVQGAYNEQF
TRBV2	-	TRBJ1-1	ARGGAAGTEAF
TRBV6-6	-	TRBJ1-1	ASSPNSGAEAF
TRBV5-1	TRBD1	TRBJ2-1	ASMTGSSYNEQF
TRBV4-2	-	TRBJ2-1	ASGLRYRESSYNEQF
TRBV21-1	-	TRBJ2-2	ASKGIGFEGKVTGELF
TRBV6-2/TRBV6-3	-	TRBJ1-4	ASRRTVNEKLF
TRBV4-1	-	TRBJ1-2	ASSQGGGPAGYT
TRBV5-1	TRBD1	TRBJ2-1	ASSLIGGRGNNEQF
TRBV28	-	TRBJ2-6	ASSLDPNSGANVLT
TRBV12-5	TRBD2	TRBJ2-1	ASGGWGLAGVGWGEQF
TRBV5-1	TRBD2	TRBJ2-7	ASSREGGSSYEQY
TRBV12-3/TRBV12-4	-	TRBJ2-2	ASSLVRGTGGSEKTGELF
TRBV14	-	TRBJ2-7	ASSQDPYYEQY
TRBV20-1	-	TRBJ2-1	SARTGTGFWDEQF
TRBV3-1	-	TRBJ2-1	ASSPKILEMTSNEQF
TRBV20-1	TRBD2	TRBJ2-1	SARDPSGYNEQF
TRBV12-3/TRBV12-4	-	TRBJ2-1	ASSRTVNVL